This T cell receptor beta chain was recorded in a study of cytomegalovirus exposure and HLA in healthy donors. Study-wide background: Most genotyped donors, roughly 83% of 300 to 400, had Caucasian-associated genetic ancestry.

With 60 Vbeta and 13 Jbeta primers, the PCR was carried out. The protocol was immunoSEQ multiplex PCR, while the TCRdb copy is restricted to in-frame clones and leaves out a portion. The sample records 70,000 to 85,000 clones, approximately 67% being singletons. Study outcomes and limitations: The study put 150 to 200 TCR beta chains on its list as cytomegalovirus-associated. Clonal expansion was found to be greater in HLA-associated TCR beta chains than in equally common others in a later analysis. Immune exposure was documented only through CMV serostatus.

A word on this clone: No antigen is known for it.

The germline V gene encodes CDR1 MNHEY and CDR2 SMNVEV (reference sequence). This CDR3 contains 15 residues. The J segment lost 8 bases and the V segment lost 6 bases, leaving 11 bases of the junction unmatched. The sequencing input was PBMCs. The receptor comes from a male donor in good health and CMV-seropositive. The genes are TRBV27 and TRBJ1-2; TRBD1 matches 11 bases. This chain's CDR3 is CASRTGTGGFEGYTF. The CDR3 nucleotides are TGTGCCAGCAGGACCGGGACAGGGGGTTTTGAAGGCTACACCTTC.